The 10 T cell receptor beta chains presented below share a single source sample, sequenced in a study of CD8 T cells in Susac syndrome. RNA in amounts of roughly 0.45 to 1 ug was reverse transcribed with random hexamers. Using its own MiXCR run on the immunoSEQ multiplex PCR reads, TCRdb lists one record per CDR3 protein. Of 100,000 to 150,000 distinct CDR3 sequences listed, more than 90% were seen once; the top ten hold around 0.21%. Sequences were obtained from CD8+ T cells from PBMCs. The receptors originated from a human donor with Susac syndrome.

The chain has TRBV9 and TRBJ2-1; TRBD2 matches 7 bases. Germline V gives CDR1 SGDLS, CDR2 YYNGEE. Trimming cost V 0 bases and J 6 bases; bases outside gene matches: 9. This CDR3 spans 16 amino acids. CDR3 sequence (DNA): TGTGCCAGCAGCGTAGTCTCTGGGAGGGCCTTCAATGAGCAGTTCTTC. This encodes CASSVVSGRAFNEQFF. The entire variable domain, with the rest obtained from reference TRBV9 and TRBJ2-1, is as follows: DSGVTQTPKHLITATGQRVTLRCSPRSGDLSVYWYQQSLDQGLQFLIQYYNGEERAKGNILERFSAQQFPDLHSELNLSSLELGDSALYFCASSVVSGRAFNEQFFGPGTRLTVL.

V usage is TRBV15 and J usage is TRBJ2-3; no clear D gene. Germline CDR1 reads LNHNV; CDR2 reads YYDKDF (reference sequence). The CDR3 sequence is 15 residues long. Trimming removed 0 bases at V and 6 bases at J, with 13 bases between. The DNA of the CDR3 is TGTGCCACCAGCAGAGAACAGACTCCAGCGGATACGCAGTATTTT. It yields the protein CATSREQTPADTQYF.

The chain couples TRBV19 to TRBJ2-5; 8 bases agree with TRBD2. The V and J ends lost 7 bases and 3 bases, in that order; junction bases with no gene match: 4. The CDR3 is made up of 13 amino acids. Germline CDR1 reads LNHDA; CDR2 reads SQIVND (reference sequence). CDR3 bases: TGTGCCAGTAATAGCGGGGCCGAAGAGACCCAGTACTTC. Its translation is CASNSGAEETQYF.

CDR3 DNA sequence: TGCGCCAGCAGCTTGGGGCAGCTCTTTGGAGACTATGGCTACACCTTC. Protein sequence: CASSLGQLFGDYGYTF. The chain combines TRBV5-1 with TRBJ1-2; D gene ambiguous. Germline CDR1 SGHRS, CDR2 YFSETQ. The V end lost 0 bases, the J end lost 3 bases, and 15 bases lay between the germline ends. This CDR3 is 16 amino acids long.

This chain links TRBV19 with TRBJ2-7; D unclear. V was clipped by 4 bases and J by 2 bases, with 9 bases between them. Germline V gene lookup returns CDR1 LNHDA and CDR2 SQIVND (reference sequence). This CDR3 has 13 amino acids. CDR3 sequence: CASSSTSAYEQYF. Written as DNA, the CDR3 is TGTGCCAGTAGTAGCACTTCAGCCTACGAGCAGTACTTC.

The chain links TRBV20-1 to TRBJ2-5, with D perhaps matching TRBD1 (6 bases). V was trimmed by 0 bases and J by 2 bases, leaving 10 bases between them. CDR1 is DFQATT, CDR2 SNEGSKA, per germline (reference sequence). The CDR3 covers 14 residues. The CDR3 coding sequence is TGCAGTGCTAGAGACGGGACACAGCAAGAGACCCAGTACTTC. Its translation is CSARDGTQQETQYF.

The genes are TRBV15 and TRBJ2-2; no clear D gene. The CDR3 is made up of 15 amino acids. V was shortened by 1 base and J by 6 bases, with 12 bases between the two germline ends. Germline V lookup: CDR1 LNHNV, CDR2 YYDKDF (reference sequence). The chain's CDR3 is CATSRVSLPPGELFF. CDR3 DNA sequence: TGTGCCACCAGCAGAGTCTCCCTACCGCCCGGGGAGCTGTTTTTT.

V is TRBV30 and J is TRBJ1-2; 11 bases agree with TRBD1. The CDR3 is 15 residues long. Germline CDR1 reads GTSNPN; CDR2 reads SVGIG (reference sequence). V lost 1 base to trimming and J lost 6 bases; unmatched junction nucleotides: 7. The chain's CDR3 is CAWSGTGGQGDGYTF. Written as DNA, the CDR3 is TGTGCCTGGAGTGGGACAGGGGGCCAGGGGGATGGCTACACCTTC.

This clonotype was counted a single time. The V call is TRBV28, the J call TRBJ2-1, with D tentatively TRBD2 (6 bases). The germline V and J ends were trimmed by 8 bases and 0 bases, with 14 bases remaining between them. Germline lookup yields CDR1 MDHEN and CDR2 SYDVKM. The length of the CDR3 is 15 residues. The CDR3 sequence: CASGIAESSYNEQFF. CDR3 in DNA: TGTGCCAGCGGGATAGCGGAGAGCTCCTACAATGAGCAGTTCTTC.

The V and J genes are TRBV6-5 and TRBJ2-1; D is undetermined. The CDR3 totals 13 residues. Trimming stripped 6 bases from V and 10 bases from J, with 16 bases between. From germline, CDR1 is MNHEY and CDR2 SVGAGI. CDR3 in DNA: TGTGCCAGCAGAAAATACGAAGCCAGCGAGCAGTTCTTC. Its protein is CASRKYEASEQFF.